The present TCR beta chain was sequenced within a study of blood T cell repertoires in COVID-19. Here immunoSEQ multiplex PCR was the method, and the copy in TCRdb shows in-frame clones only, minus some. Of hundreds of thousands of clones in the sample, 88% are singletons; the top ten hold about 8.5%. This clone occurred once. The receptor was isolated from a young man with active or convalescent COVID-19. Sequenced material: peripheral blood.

The CDR3 protein is CASSRDSSGNTIYF. As DNA, the CDR3 is TGTGCCAGCTCCCGGGACAGCTCTGGAAACACCATATATTTT. The V gene is TRBV2, the J gene TRBJ1-3, with TRBD1 matching over 7 bases. The CDR3 consists of 14 residues. Germline values: CDR1 SNHLY, CDR2 FYNNEI. The trim removed 8 bases at V and 0 bases at J, leaving 4 bases unmatched.